Listed here are 9 T cell receptor beta chains from one sample, sequenced in a study of tissue T cells after allogeneic stem cell transplantation. The time point here: mouse harvest day 7 after allogeneic transplant. Tail vein injection delivered 10^7 T-cell-depleted bone marrow cells and 10^6 splenic CD5+ T cells. TCRdb's copy holds only in-frame clones and misses some; the assay was immunoSEQ multiplex PCR. The sample has around 1,800 clones, over 45% seen once. Sequencing input: liver tissue. These receptors were obtained from a female BALB/c mouse given C57BL/6 T cells with graft-versus-host disease after an allogeneic hematopoietic cell transplant.

By frequency in the sample, this clone is large (0.1 to 1%). Mouse gene names and germline throughout. The read falls 1 residue short of the CDR3 end, and the missing part is taken from the germline J gene. This chain connects TRBV13-1 to TRBJ2-7, with D tentatively TRBD1 or TRBD2 (7 bases each). CDR3 length: 11 residues. V was shortened by 7 bases and J by 5 bases, with 10 bases between the two germline ends. The V gene's germline CDR1 is NSHNY and CDR2 SYGAGN. Incomplete CDR3 DNA: TGTGCCAGCCAGGGGGGGGATGAACAGTAC. It translates to CASQGGDEQY. The entire CDR3 protein is CASQGGDEQYF.

Comments on this clone: Germline and genes: mouse. The sequenced fragment ends 1 residue before the CDR3 boundary, so the rest is inferred from the germline J gene. The genes are TRBV12-2 and TRBJ2-5; D may be TRBD1 or TRBD2 (5 bases each). Looked up from germline, CDR1 is SGHLS and CDR2 is HYDKME. CDR3 size: 14 residues. V shed 0 bases and J shed 2 bases, with 8 bases lying between them. CDR3 bases read: TGTGCCAGCTCTCTCGAGGGGCGCCAAGACACCCAGTAC. As protein: CASSLEGRQDTQY. The CDR3 as a whole reads CASSLEGRQDTQYF.

In the case of this clone: These gene names are mouse names. Read sequence stops 1 residue before the CDR3 end, and the germline J gene provides the missing end. The chain employs TRBV13-2 and TRBJ2-1; either TRBD1 or TRBD2 may fit D (6 bases each). V lost 0 bases and J lost 5, with 9 bases in between. CDR1 NNHNN and CDR2 SYGAGS come from the germline V gene (reference sequence). The CDR3 loop spans 14 amino acids. The sequenced CDR3 bases are TGTGCCAGCGGTGATGGGGGGCGAGATGCTGAGCAGTTC. This translates into CASGDGGRDAEQF. The entire CDR3 protein reads CASGDGGRDAEQFF.

About this clone itself: Mouse names are used for the genes. The CDR3 is cut off 1 residue early in the read; its end comes from the germline J gene. The chain joins TRBV16 to TRBJ2-2, with unresolved D. Germline CDR1 and CDR2: SGHSA and FRNQAP. CDR3 length equals 14 residues. Deletions cut 0 bases from V and 4 bases from J, with 6 bases between. The CDR3 DNA, read in part, is TGTGCAAGCAGCTTAGAAGGGATCACCGGGCAGCTCTAC. As protein: CASSLEGITGQLY. Given in full, the CDR3 is CASSLEGITGQLYF. Full variable domain (remainder filled in from reference TRBV16 and TRBJ2-2): NAGVIQTPRHKVTGKGQEATLWCEPISGHSAVFWYRQTIVQGLEFLTYFRNQAPIDDSGMPKERFSAQMPNQSHSTLKIQSTQPQDSAVYLCASSLEGITGQLYFGEGSKLTVL.

This clone is judged large (0.1 to 1%). The genes are named according to mouse. The part of the CDR3 DNA that was read is TGTGCAAGCAGCTGGGGACTGGGGTCCTATGAACAGTAC. This encodes CASSWGLGSYEQY. The full CDR3 reads CASSWGLGSYEQYF. The V call is TRBV16, the J call TRBJ2-7; 10 nucleotides agree with TRBD2. The read falls 1 residue short of the CDR3 end, and the missing part is taken from the germline J gene. J gave up 1 base and V 4 bases, and 1 base lay outside the gene matches. The CDR3 consists of 14 residues. CDR1 SGHSA and CDR2 FRNQAP come from the germline V gene.

Regarding this clone: Mouse gene names and germline throughout. The CDR3 goes on 1 residue after the read ends, and that part is filled in from the germline J gene. The chain employs TRBV26 and TRBJ2-1; 10 bases are shared with TRBD2. This CDR3 region has 14 residues. CDR1 is KGHPV, CDR2 FQNQEV, per germline (reference sequence). Losses at the gene ends were 4 bases for V and 7 bases for J; bases not matched to a gene: 4. The sequenced part of the CDR3 DNA is TGTGCCAGCAGTCCGACTGGGGGGAGGGCTGAGCAGTTC. Its protein product is CASSPTGGRAEQF. The complete CDR3 sequence is CASSPTGGRAEQFF.

This clone was observed a single time. Gene names are the mouse ones. CDR3 residues: CASSRGQSAETLYF. The CDR3 DNA, read in part, is TGTGCCAGCAGTCGGGGACAAAGTGCAGAAACGCTGTAT. The V call is TRBV26, the J call TRBJ2-3, with a tentative D call TRBD1 (6 bases). The read terminates 1 residue ahead of where the CDR3 ends, so the germline J gene completes it. Trimming pared 4 bases from V and 0 bases from J, leaving 8 bases between. This CDR3 is 14 amino acids long. Germline V gene data show CDR1 as KGHPV and CDR2 as FQNQEV (reference sequence).

As regards this clone: Germline and genes: mouse. The read halts 1 residue ahead of the CDR3 end, with the missing end drawn from the germline J gene. V gene TRBV13-2 combines with J gene TRBJ1-1, with D unresolved. V gave up 2 bases and J gave up 1 base, with 3 bases separating them. The germline gives CDR1 NNHNN, CDR2 SYGAGS (reference sequence). This CDR3 is 12 amino acids long. The CDR3 sequence is CASGDGNTEVFF. Incomplete CDR3 DNA: TGTGCCAGCGGTGACGGGAACACAGAAGTCTTC.

Note on this clone: Gene names refer to mouse genes. The read falls 1 residue short of the CDR3 end, and the missing part is taken from the germline J gene. The chain carries TRBV12-2 and TRBJ1-3; maybe TRBD1 (5 bases). The V and J ends lost 0 bases and 0 bases respectively, with 5 bases between them. Germline V gene data show CDR1 as SGHLS and CDR2 as HYDKME. CDR3 size: 14 residues. Partial CDR3 DNA: TGTGCCAGCTCTCTCAGGGGTTCTGGAAATACGCTCTAT. Translating it yields CASSLRGSGNTLY. The whole CDR3 sequence reads CASSLRGSGNTLYF.